The rows below give T cell receptor beta chains drawn from one sample of a study of blood T cell repertoires in COVID-19. Clones were sequenced by immunoSEQ multiplex PCR, and TCRdb holds only the in-frame ones, with some missing. The sample consists of under 200,000 clones, roughly 90% of them appearing once. The sequenced material came from peripheral blood. Receptors were obtained from a man in his forties or fifties with acute or convalescent COVID-19. Each CDR3 is given with its conserved first and last residue. D genes are given only for firm matches. Size is stated for part of the rows, as once, few or many counts, or as a class when the clone is expanded.

TRBD1	NA	TRBV28	TRBJ1-3	TGTGCCAGCAGGTCCCAGGGGGCAAACGGAAACACCATATATTTT	CASRSQGANGNTIYF
TRBD2	few	TRBV10-3	TRBJ2-2	TGTGCCATCAGTGGACTAGCGGGAGCCGGGGAGCTGTTTTTT	CAISGLAGAGELFF
NA	NA	TRBV5-1	TRBJ2-5	TGCGCCAGCAGCTTGGAGGGGCTCATCCAAGAGACCCAGTACTTC	CASSLEGLIQETQYF
NA	NA	TRBV27	TRBJ2-2	TGTGCCAGCAGTAGGGGGCACGGGGAGGTTTACACCGGGGAGCTGTTTTTT	CASSRGHGEVYTGELFF
TRBD1	NA	TRBV19	TRBJ1-5	TGTGCCAGCGCTCATGGGACAGGGATAATCCAGCCCCAGCATTTT	CASAHGTGIIQPQHF
TRBD1	NA	TRBV9	TRBJ1-6	TGTGCCAGCAGCCGTCGGGACAGGGAATGGAATTCACCCCTCCACTTT	CASSRRDREWNSPLHF
TRBD1	NA	TRBV27	TRBJ1-2	TGTGCCAGCAGTTACCTCCGGGACAGCCCCTATGGCTACACCTTC	CASSYLRDSPYGYTF
TRBD2	NA	TRBV4-1	TRBJ2-5	TGCGCCAGCAGCCAAGTCCCCGCGGGAGTGAGGGAGACCCAGTACTTC	CASSQVPAGVRETQYF
NA	NA	TRBV9	TRBJ2-6	TGTGCCAGCAGCGAAAACAAGGACTTTGGGGCCAACGTCCTGACTTTC	CASSENKDFGANVLTF
NA	once	TRBV20-1	TRBJ2-7	TGCAGTGCTGTTCGGGAGGAGCAGTACTTC	CSAVREEQYF
NA	NA	TRBV3-1/TRBV3-2	TRBJ1-6	TGTGCCAGCAGTCCTGACTCAGACTTTTATAATTCACCCCTCCACTTT	CASSPDSDFYNSPLHF